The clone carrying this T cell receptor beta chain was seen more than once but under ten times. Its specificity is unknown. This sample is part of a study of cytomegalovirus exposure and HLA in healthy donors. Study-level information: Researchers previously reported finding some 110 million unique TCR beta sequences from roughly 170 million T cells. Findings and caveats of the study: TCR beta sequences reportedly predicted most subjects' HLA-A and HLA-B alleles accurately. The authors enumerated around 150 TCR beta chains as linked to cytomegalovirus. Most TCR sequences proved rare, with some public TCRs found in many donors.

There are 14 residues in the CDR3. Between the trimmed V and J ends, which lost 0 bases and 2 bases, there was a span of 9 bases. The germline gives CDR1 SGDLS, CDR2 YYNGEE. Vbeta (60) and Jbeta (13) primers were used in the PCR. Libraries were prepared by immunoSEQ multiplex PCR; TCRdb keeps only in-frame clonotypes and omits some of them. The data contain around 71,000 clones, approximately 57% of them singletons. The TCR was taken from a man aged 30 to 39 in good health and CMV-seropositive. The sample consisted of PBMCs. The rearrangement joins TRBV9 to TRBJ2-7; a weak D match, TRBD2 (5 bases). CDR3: CASSVGGSTYEQYF. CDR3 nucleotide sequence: TGTGCCAGCAGCGTAGGCGGGTCTACCTACGAGCAGTACTTC.